The clone carrying this T cell receptor (beta chain) was seen ten or more times. The source of the sample is a study of blood T cell repertoires in COVID-19. Study in general: Nucleic acid was either cDNA or gDNA, and it came from T cells, B-cell-depleted T cells, or PBMCs.

Participants were placed into cohorts based on the clinical history they reported. As processed by the authors: Amplification of reference gene primers was used by the study to estimate nucleated cell counts. Profiled with immunoSEQ multiplex PCR; TCRdb holds only in-frame clones, not every one. V and J calls plus clone size are reproduced from that table; the DNA served to infer D and trimming. In the table there are under 250,000 clones, approximately 85% of which are singletons. The clonotype was recovered from a woman aged 45-60 years with acute COVID-19. The source material was PBMCs or T cells enriched from blood (not recorded which).

DNA of the CDR3: TGTGCCTGGAGTGTTACGGGGTTTGGCTACACCTTC. This gives the protein CAWSVTGFGYTF. The rearrangement links TRBV30 to TRBJ1-2; D unresolved. Germline V CDR1 and CDR2: GTSNPN, SVGIG (reference sequence). Trimming cost V 0 bases and J 7 bases, with 9 bases left between them. CDR3 size: 12 residues.